The 13 T cell receptor beta chains in this list originate from one sample, sequenced in a study of monozygotic twins with inflammatory bowel disease. TCRdb processed the 5' RACE reads again and assigns one entry to each CDR3 protein, with no DNA. This listing includes hundreds of thousands of distinct CDR3 sequences. The source material was blood. All receptors come from a human donor with ulcerative colitis or Crohn's disease, or a healthy co-twin of an affected twin (not recorded which).

J is TRBJ1-6 and V is TRBV25-1. The CDR3 is 14 residues long. Germline assignment: CDR1 MGHDK and CDR2 SYGVNS. This CDR3 is CASSEVTANSPLHF.

The chain has TRBV6-2 or TRBV6-3 and TRBJ1-6. The CDR3 covers 16 residues. Germline CDR1 MNHEY, CDR2 SVGEGT. This CDR3 reads CASRVDSSSYNSPLHF.

The genes are TRBV5-1 and TRBJ2-7; as DNA is missing, the TRBD1 call by TCRdb cannot be tested. Germline V CDR1 and CDR2: SGHRS, YFSETQ. The CDR3 is 13 amino acids. The CDR3: CASSTGSHYEQYF.

The chain links TRBV5-5 to TRBJ1-5; TCRdb gives TRBD1 as the D gene, but with no DNA this cannot be confirmed. The CDR3 is made up of 13 amino acids. The V gene's germline CDR1 is SGHKS and CDR2 YYEKEE (reference sequence). CDR3 protein: CASSRDNNQPQHF. Full variable domain (missing parts from reference TRBV5-5 and TRBJ1-5): DAGVTQSPTHLIKTRGQQVTLRCSPISGHKSVSWYQQVLGQGPQFIFQYYEKEERGRGNFPDRFSARQFPNYSSELNVNALLLGDSALYLCASSRDNNQPQHFGDGTRLSIL.

V gene TRBV28 combines with J gene TRBJ2-1; no DNA is available, so the TRBD2 call from TCRdb remains unchecked. The germline CDR1 and CDR2 sequences are MDHEN and SYDVKM. The CDR3 runs 13 residues. The CDR3 spells CAERASGYNEQFF.

The chain carries TRBV29-1 and TRBJ2-5; TCRdb's assignment of TRBD1 cannot be checked, as there is no DNA. There are 11 residues in the CDR3. CDR1 is SQVTM and CDR2 is ANQGSEA in the germline V gene. The CDR3 sequence: CSGTGKETQYF.

The rearrangement joins TRBV5-1 to TRBJ2-1; TCRdb returns TRBD1, unconfirmable since there is no DNA. The CDR3 loop spans 15 amino acids. The germline V gene encodes CDR1 SGHRS and CDR2 YFSETQ. This CDR3 reads CASVRTGYISDEQFF.

This chain connects TRBV12-3 or TRBV12-4 to TRBJ1-1. There are 12 residues in the CDR3. The CDR3 reads CASSLQSAEAFF.

V gene TRBV7-2 combines with J gene TRBJ2-2. CDR3 size: 14 residues. CDR1 and CDR2 (germline): SGHTA, FQGNSA. CDR3 sequence: CASSLALAGGELFF. Drawing the rest from reference TRBV7-2 and TRBJ2-2, the complete variable domain is GAGVSQSPSNKVTEKGKDVELRCDPISGHTALYWYRQSLGQGLEFLIYFQGNSAPDKSGLPSDRFSAERTGGSVSTLTIQRTQQEDSAVYLCASSLALAGGELFFGEGSRLTVL.

The V call is TRBV6-4, the J call TRBJ1-2; there is no DNA to check the TCRdb D call of TRBD1. CDR1 MRHNA and CDR2 SNTAGT come from the germline V gene. The CDR3 sequence is 22 residues long. Here the CDR3 reads CASRPGIGTVPDGGLRSYGYTF.

The J gene is TRBJ2-1, the V gene TRBV12-3 or TRBV12-4; the D call of TRBD1 rests on TCRdb alone, since no DNA is present to check it. The CDR3 runs to 15 residues. The CDR3 region is CASSLLGSGGREQFF.

V usage is TRBV6-2 or TRBV6-3 and J usage is TRBJ2-1; checking the TCRdb D call of TRBD2 is not possible without DNA. The CDR3 extends over 16 amino acids. Germline assignment: CDR1 MNHEY and CDR2 SVGEGT. CDR3 residues: CASDSYNRDFTNEQFF.

The V call is TRBV7-2, the J call TRBJ1-2. Germline values: CDR1 SGHTA, CDR2 FQGNSA. The CDR3 extends over 13 amino acids. CDR3 protein: CASSLGGLRGYTF.